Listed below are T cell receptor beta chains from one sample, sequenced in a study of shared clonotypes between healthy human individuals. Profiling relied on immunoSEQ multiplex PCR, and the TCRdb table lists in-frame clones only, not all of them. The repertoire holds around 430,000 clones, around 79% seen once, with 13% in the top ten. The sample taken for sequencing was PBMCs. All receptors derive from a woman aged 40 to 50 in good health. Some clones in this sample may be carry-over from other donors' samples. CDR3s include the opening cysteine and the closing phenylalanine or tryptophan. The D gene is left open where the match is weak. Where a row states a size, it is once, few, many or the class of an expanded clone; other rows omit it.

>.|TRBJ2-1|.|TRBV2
CASSEDPGSSYNEQFF
TGTGCCAGCAGTGAAGATCCGGGAAGTTCCTACAATGAGCAGTTCTTC
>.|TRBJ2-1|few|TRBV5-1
CASSLSAAVNEQFF
TGCGCCAGCAGCTTGTCTGCGGCCGTCAATGAGCAGTTCTTC
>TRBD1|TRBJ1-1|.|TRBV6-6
CASSYGQGGTEAFF
TGTGCCAGCAGTTACGGACAGGGTGGCACTGAAGCTTTCTTT
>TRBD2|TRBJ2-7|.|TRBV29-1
CSVGTSSYEQYF
TGCAGCGTTGGGACTAGCAGCTACGAGCAGTACTTC
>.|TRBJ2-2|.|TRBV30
CAWSVPGELFF
TGTGCCTGGAGTGTACCCGGGGAGCTGTTTTTT
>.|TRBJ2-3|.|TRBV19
CASSRWTAIGTPDTQYF
TGTGCCAGTAGTAGGTGGACAGCGATTGGCACACCGGATACGCAGTATTTT
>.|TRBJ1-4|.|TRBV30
CAWSGPGSTNEKLFF
TGTGCCTGGAGCGGACCGGGTTCAACTAATGAAAAACTGTTTTTT
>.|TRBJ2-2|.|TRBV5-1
CASSLAEELFF
TGCGCCAGCAGCTTGGCGGAGGAGCTGTTTTTT
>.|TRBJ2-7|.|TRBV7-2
CASSLGGPAREQYF
TGTGCCAGCAGCTTAGGGGGACCAGCACGCGAGCAGTACTTC
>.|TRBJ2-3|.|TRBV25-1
CASSPRTARGTDTQYF
TGTGCCAGCAGTCCGCGGACAGCCCGGGGAACAGATACGCAGTATTTT
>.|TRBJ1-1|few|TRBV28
CATSGPLNTEAFF
TGTGCCACTTCGGGACCTCTGAACACTGAAGCTTTCTTT
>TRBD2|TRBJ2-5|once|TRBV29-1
CSVRRGSEETQYF
TGCAGCGTCCGCCGCGGGAGCGAAGAGACCCAGTACTTC
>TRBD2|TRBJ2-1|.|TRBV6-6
CASSLLAGSYNEQFF
TGTGCCAGCAGTTTACTAGCGGGATCGTACAATGAGCAGTTCTTC
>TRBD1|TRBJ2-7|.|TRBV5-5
CASSILGTGVYEQYF
TGTGCCAGCAGCATTCTGGGGACAGGTGTATACGAGCAGTACTTC
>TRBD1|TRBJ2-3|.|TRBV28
CASTRNRGDTQYF
TGTGCCAGCACTCGTAACAGGGGAGATACGCAGTATTTT
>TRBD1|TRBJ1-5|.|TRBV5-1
CASSPGQGGQPQHF
TGCGCCAGCAGCCCGGGACAGGGCGGCCAGCCCCAGCATTTT
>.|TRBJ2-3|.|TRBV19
CASSGVSTDTQYF
TGTGCCAGTAGCGGGGTTAGCACAGATACGCAGTATTTT
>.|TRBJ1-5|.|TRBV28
CASSLPGFSNQPQHF
TGTGCCAGCAGTCTTCCAGGGTTTAGCAATCAGCCCCAGCATTTT